Detailed here is one T cell receptor beta chain. The antigen remains unidentified. This record belongs to a study of T-cell memory formation after mild COVID-19. Points from the study as a whole: CD4/CD8 balance characterized clones contracting day 15 to 85, and CD4+ skew characterized later expanders. Several responding clones turned up in pre-infection memory, indicating that cross-reactive memory may have taken part.

Trimming shortened V by 6 bases and J by 6 bases, and 15 bases separated the two germline ends. The V gene's germline CDR1 is SNHLY and CDR2 FYNNEI. The CDR3 extends over 15 amino acids. Each CDR3 protein is one row after TCRdb ran MiXCR on the 5' RACE reads. The table records around 260,000 distinct CDR3 sequences, roughly 15% of them present only once. This sequence originates from a man aged 18 to 30 who had mild COVID-19 (a few samples of this study predate the infection). Cell type and time point are not known. The source material was PBMCs or a T cell subset sorted from them (not recorded which). The gene calls are TRBV2 and TRBJ1-6, with D possibly being TRBD1 (5 bases). CDR3 protein: CASRTGTEGNSPLHF. The CDR3 DNA reads as TGTGCCAGCAGAACCGGGACCGAGGGTAATTCACCCCTCCACTTT.